The 16 T cell receptor beta chains reported below all come from one sample, sequenced in a study of T cell responses to AZD1222 COVID-19 vaccine (dated by TCRdb to the early 2020s). Taken with the paper, the label for time point translates to: about 28 days (+/-7) after the second vaccine dose. The library was obtained by the immunoSEQ multiplex PCR assay. In TCRdb, the immuneACCESS table is reduced to in-frame sequences with V and J assigned. These tables do not hold every clone; where another copy was compared, an unresolved V gene accounts for under half, and the others remain unexplained. Counted in this sample were about 99,000 clones; roughly 92% of them appeared once. The top ten clones comprise 8% to 8.5% of the sample. The material was peripheral blood, obtained 28 days after the second AZD1222 dose. Receptors originate from an adult who received the AZD1222 COVID-19 vaccine.

This sequence joins TRBV7-8 and TRBJ2-7, with 11 bases identical to TRBD1. Looked up from germline, CDR1 is SGHVS and CDR2 is FQNEAQ. The V segment lost 1 base and the J segment 6 bases; nucleotides outside the gene matches: 2. CDR3 length: 14 residues. The CDR3 region is CASSLEGTGGEQYF. CDR3 coding DNA: TGTGCCAGCAGCTTAGAGGGGACAGGGGGCGAGCAGTACTTC.

The chain uses TRBV11-2 and TRBJ2-5, with D hard to call. This CDR3 has 14 amino acids. Germline-derived CDR1 and CDR2 are SGHAT and FQNNGV. Between the trimmed V and J ends, which lost 1 base and 4 bases, there was a span of 10 bases. The CDR3 is CASSLARTPETQYF. The CDR3 bases are TGTGCCAGCAGCTTAGCGAGGACCCCAGAGACCCAGTACTTC.

The chain carries TRBV6-5 and TRBJ1-3; no clear D. Looked up from germline, CDR1 is MNHEY and CDR2 is SVGAGI. With 7 bases removed from V and 0 bases from J, the gap between germline ends came to 7 bases. The CDR3 has 13 amino acids. CDR3 in amino acids: CASMRGSGNTIYF. The CDR3 DNA is TGTGCCAGCATGCGGGGCTCTGGAAACACCATATATTTT.

The chain links TRBV6-6 to TRBJ2-7; the D gene could be TRBD1 or TRBD2 (5 bases each). The CDR3 contains 14 residues. Trimming shortened V by 6 bases and J by 5 bases, and 17 bases separated the two germline ends. The V gene's germline CDR1 is MNHNY and CDR2 SVGAGI (reference sequence). The CDR3 DNA reads TGTGCCAGCAGGCCGGGGCCTACCACCCACGAGCAGTACTTC. As protein: CASRPGPTTHEQYF.

The chain links TRBV19 to TRBJ1-1; no firm D call. This CDR3 contains 14 residues. Trimming removed 1 base from V and 1 base from J, with 7 bases in between. Germline V gene lookup returns CDR1 LNHDA and CDR2 SQIVND (reference sequence). The CDR3 spells CASSIAATNTEAFF. CDR3 nucleotide sequence: TGTGCCAGTAGTATAGCCGCCACGAACACTGAAGCTTTCTTT.

The V call is TRBV19, the J call TRBJ1-1; maybe TRBD1 (5 bases). The CDR3 sequence is 12 residues long. V was pared by 9 bases and J by 1 base, with 9 bases between. In germline, CDR1 is LNHDA, CDR2 SQIVND (reference sequence). The CDR3 here is CASAGGNTEAFF. Here the CDR3 DNA reads TGTGCCAGCGCTGGGGGGAACACTGAAGCTTTCTTT. The whole variable domain, filled in from reference TRBV19 and TRBJ1-1, reads DGGITQSPKYLFRKEGQNVTLSCEQNLNHDAMYWYRQDPGQGLRLIYYSQIVNDFQKGDIAEGYSVSREKKESFPLTVTSAQKNPTAFYLCASAGGNTEAFFGQGTRLTVV.

V gene TRBV4-1 combines with J gene TRBJ2-1, with 11 bases aligning to TRBD2. Germline V gene lookup returns CDR1 MGHRA and CDR2 YSYEKL. V dropped 2 bases and J dropped 7; count of bases not matched to a gene: 4. The CDR3 runs 15 residues. CDR3 protein: CASSQTSGSGNEQFF. The CDR3 DNA sequence: TGCGCCAGCAGCCAAACTAGCGGGAGTGGGAATGAGCAGTTCTTC.

This clone is a singleton in its sample. The genes are TRBV2 and TRBJ2-7; the match to TRBD2 covers 11 bases. V dropped 7 bases and J dropped 6; count of bases not matched to a gene: 8. CDR1 is SNHLY and CDR2 is FYNNEI in the germline V gene. The CDR3 is 14 amino acids. The CDR3 DNA is TGTGCCAGCATCCCGACTAGCGGGACGGGCGAGCAGTACTTC. Translation gives CASIPTSGTGEQYF.

This chain links TRBV7-6 with TRBJ1-6; possibly TRBD1 for D (5 bases). CDR3 size: 16 residues. Germline V CDR1 and CDR2: SGHVS, FNYEAQ. The ends were cut back, 1 base at V and 7 bases at J, with 14 bases in the middle. CDR3 coding DNA: TGTGCCAGCAGCTTAGTCGGGGCCTCGGGGAATTCACCCCTCCACTTT. This sequence encodes CASSLVGASGNSPLHF.

The gene calls are TRBV10-1 and TRBJ2-1, with D hard to call. Germline V lookup: CDR1 WNHNN, CDR2 SYGVQD (reference sequence). Trimming cost V 2 bases and J 12 bases, with 17 bases left between them. This CDR3 has 14 amino acids. Here the CDR3 DNA reads TGCGCCAGCAGTGAGGCCACCAACGGAAATTGGCAGTTCTTC. It translates to CASSEATNGNWQFF.

This clone was recorded only once. The rearrangement joins TRBV19 to TRBJ2-5; 13 bases agree with TRBD2. The germline gives CDR1 LNHDA, CDR2 SQIVND (reference sequence). Trimming at V came to 5 bases and at J to 2 bases, leaving 2 bases not matched to a gene. The CDR3 is made up of 15 amino acids. Here the CDR3 reads CASSLLAGGQETQYF. CDR3 in DNA: TGTGCCAGTAGTTTACTAGCGGGAGGGCAAGAGACCCAGTACTTC.

This chain connects TRBV6-5 to TRBJ2-7, with 7 bases aligning to TRBD1. The V segment lost 0 bases and the J segment 4 bases; nucleotides outside the gene matches: 6. The germline gives CDR1 MNHEY, CDR2 SVGAGI. This CDR3 spans 15 amino acids. CDR3: CASSYSGTEPYEQYF. In nucleotides, the CDR3 is TGTGCCAGCAGTTACTCCGGGACAGAGCCGTACGAGCAGTACTTC.

V and J are TRBV28 and TRBJ2-5, with D perhaps matching TRBD1 or TRBD2 (5 bases each). V lost 8 bases, J lost 2 bases, and 18 bases lay in between. The germline V gene encodes CDR1 MDHEN and CDR2 SYDVKM. This CDR3 is 15 amino acids long. For the CDR3, the DNA is TGTGCCAGCTCTTATTCCACCGGGGCACAAGAGACCCAGTACTTC. It is translated as CASSYSTGAQETQYF.

The chain is built from TRBV6-6 and TRBJ2-2; 10 positions match TRBD2. Germline trimming cut 7 bases from V and 6 bases from J; bases unmatched to any gene: 5. This CDR3 comprises 14 residues. Germline assignment: CDR1 MNHNY and CDR2 SVGAGI (reference sequence). The CDR3 loop is CASTTSGKSGELFF. CDR3 DNA: TGTGCCAGCACCACTAGCGGGAAGTCCGGGGAGCTGTTTTTT.

The rearrangement uses TRBV27 and TRBJ1-5, with a weak D call TRBD1 (5 bases). V was cut by 2 bases and J by 1 base, with 9 bases left in between. This CDR3 comprises 15 residues. Germline values: CDR1 MNHEY, CDR2 SMNVEV (reference sequence). In DNA, the CDR3 is TGTGCCAGCAGTTTAGGGGGACGGAGCAATCAGCCCCAGCATTTT. It translates to CASSLGGRSNQPQHF.

In this sample, this clone turned up once. The chain carries TRBV7-2 and TRBJ1-2, with D perhaps matching TRBD1 (5 bases). Per the germline V gene, CDR1 is SGHTA and CDR2 is FQGNSA. Trimming pared 5 bases from V and 0 bases from J, leaving 13 bases between. The CDR3 loop spans 15 amino acids. The CDR3 region is CASSPGLTANYGYTF. The CDR3 DNA is TGTGCCAGCAGCCCGGGACTGACAGCTAACTATGGCTACACCTTC.